One sample yielded the 30 T cell receptor beta chains listed below, sequenced in a study of tumor-infiltrating lymphocytes in primary liver carcinoma. Co-extracting RNA and DNA was done with roughly 17-34 mg of unsorted bulk tissue as input. Constant-region priming of 500 ng total RNA yielded TCR beta cDNA. Modified slightly, ARM-PCR produced TCR beta libraries over three nested multiplex PCR rounds. Researchers ran the first two PCR rounds for roughly 10 cycles each with TRBV1-TRBV30 forward primers and a C-beta reverse primer. TCRdb processed the multiplex PCR reads anew with MiXCR; each CDR3 protein has one entry. The sample includes about 210,000 distinct CDR3 sequences, over 80% of them seen just once. The sequencing sample was made of tumor tissue from primary liver carcinoma. The origin of the receptors is a man between 40 and 49 years old with primary liver carcinoma and hepatitis B virus infection.

With regard to this clonotype: Lacking the conserved final phenylalanine or tryptophan, this CDR3 likely reflects a read error. The DNA is left out, because the CDR3 cannot be placed on it with certainty; the CDR3 is given as TCRdb lists it. This rearrangement joins TRBV6-1 to TRBJ2-3; TRBD1, the table's D call, was not compared with the DNA. Germline CDR1 and CDR2: MNHNS and SASEGT. The CDR3 is 11 residues long, ends included. CDR3 sequence reads: CASILGATQYL.

The chain employs TRBV6-5 and TRBJ2-7; D is ambiguous. This CDR3 spans 17 amino acids. V shed 2 bases and J shed 2 bases, with 19 bases lying between them. The V gene's germline CDR1 is MNHEY and CDR2 SVGAGI. The CDR3 is CASSYPVREGKTYEQYF. The DNA for the CDR3 is TGTGCCAGCAGTTACCCCGTTAGGGAAGGTAAGACCTACGAGCAGTACTTC.

A single count supports this clonotype. J is TRBJ2-1 and V is TRBV10-3; tentatively, D is TRBD1 or TRBD2 (7 bases each). There are 19 residues in the CDR3. The germline CDR1 and CDR2 sequences are ENHRY and SYGVKD. The CDR3 DNA reads as TGTGCTATCTGTGAGCCTGGGACAGTCGGGGCGGGAGACTTGAATGAGCAGTTCTTC. This encodes CAICEPGTVGAGDLNEQFF.

Comments on this clonotype: An end of the junction does not agree with germline; a read error may underlie this. V and J are TRBV5-5 and TRBJ2-7; D gene unclear. This CDR3 is built from 15 residues. Per the germline V gene, CDR1 is SGHKS and CDR2 is YYEKEE (reference sequence). CDR3 loop: CASSLASSGPYKQYF. The CDR3 nucleotides are TGCGCCAGCAGCTTGGCATCTTCTGGTCCCTACAAGCAGTACTTC.

V and J are TRBV29-1 and TRBJ2-3, with D tentatively TRBD2 (6 bases). Trimming cost V 8 bases and J 7 bases, with 22 bases left between them. This CDR3 has 14 residues. The germline CDR1 and CDR2 sequences are SQVTM and ANQGSEA. The CDR3 DNA follows: TGCAGCCTTCTAGGTAGTAGCGGCGCATATACGCAGTATTTT. Its protein product is CSLLGSSGAYTQYF.

This clonotype was detected a few times. A much more abundant neighbour one base away suggests this may be a read error. The chain is built from TRBV30 and TRBJ1-5; TRBD1 matches at 7 bases. J lost 6 bases, V lost 5 bases, and 10 bases had no gene match. Germline CDR1 reads GTSNPN; CDR2 reads SVGIG (reference sequence). The CDR3 is 14 amino acids. The CDR3 here is CAWGGQWRTQPQHF. In DNA, the CDR3 is TGTGCCTGGGGGGGACAGTGGCGGACTCAGCCCCAGCATTTT.

There are a few counts of this clonotype. At one end the junction does not follow the germline gene, possibly because of a read error. This chain uses TRBV5-4 with TRBJ2-3, with TRBD2 matching over 7 bases. This CDR3 spans 11 amino acids. The germline V gene has CDR1 SGHNT and CDR2 YYREEE (reference sequence). Written as DNA, the CDR3 is TGTGCCGGCAGCTGGGGGGGTACGCAGTATTTT. Amino acid sequence: CAGSWGGTQYF.

The rearrangement joins TRBV6-5 to TRBJ2-3; D gene ambiguous. There are 15 residues in the CDR3. The germline gives CDR1 MNHEY, CDR2 SVGAGI. V was pared by 7 bases and J by 3 bases, with 17 bases between. For the CDR3, the DNA is TGTGCCAGCAACCCAATACCAGCGCGAACAGATACGCAGTATTTT. It codes for CASNPIPARTDTQYF.

Regarding this clonotype: At one end the junction does not follow the germline gene, possibly because of a read error. The chain joins TRBV10-3 to TRBJ2-3; tentatively, D is TRBD1 (5 bases). Germline CDR1 and CDR2: ENHRY and SYGVKD. The CDR3 has 13 residues. The CDR3, as DNA: TGTGCCATCAGCTATTATAGCACAGGTACGCAGTATTTT. This encodes CAISYYSTGTQYF.

Details on this clonotype: Its ends do not fully match the called genes, so a read error is possible. This sequence joins TRBV4-3 and TRBJ1-6, with 7 positions matching TRBD1. Looked up from germline, CDR1 is LGHNA and CDR2 is YSLEER. CDR3 length: 18 residues. DNA for the CDR3: TGCGCCAGCAGCCAAGATGGGGACAGCGTCTCTTTCAATTCACCCCTCCAATTT. Translating it yields CASSQDGDSVSFNSPLQF.

Regarding this clonotype: Germline is not matched at one junction end, which may reflect a read error. This chain uses TRBV11-1 with TRBJ2-2; perhaps TRBD2 as D (5 bases). CDR1 SGHAT and CDR2 FQDESV come from the germline V gene (reference sequence). The CDR3 spans 15 residues. The CDR3 DNA reads TGTGCCAGCAGCTATATAGGACCTTTCTCCGGGGAACTGTGTTTT. It specifies CASSYIGPFSGELCF.

The count of this clonotype is one. A read error is likely, as this CDR3 ends without the conserved phenylalanine or tryptophan. This chain joins TRBV6-5 and TRBJ2-3; D possibly matches TRBD1 or TRBD2 (5 bases each). The CDR3 runs to 15 residues. Germline assignment: CDR1 MNHEY and CDR2 SVGAGI. This CDR3 reads CASNPELVGTGTQYY. The CDR3 DNA is TGTGCAAGCAACCCAGAACTAGTGGGAACAGGTACGCAGTATTAT.

In regard to this clonotype: The CDR3 does not close with the conserved phenylalanine or tryptophan, likely indicating a read error. V is TRBV14 and J is TRBJ2-1; 8 nucleotides line up with TRBD2. Germline V gene data show CDR1 as SGHDN and CDR2 as FVKESK. The CDR3 length is 16 residues. DNA for the CDR3: TGTGCCAGCAGTGTCGTAGCGGGATGGGTAAACAATAAGCAGTTCGTC. This translates into CASSVVAGWVNNKQFV.

In the case of this clonotype: This may arise from a read error, as a much more abundant clone is one base away. The chain combines TRBV28 with TRBJ1-2; TRBD1 aligns across 9 bases. Germline assignment: CDR1 MDHEN and CDR2 SYDVKM. With V trimmed by 8 bases and J by 8 bases, 9 bases remained unmatched. The CDR3 length is 13 residues. The chain's CDR3 is CASGGTGRSGYTF. In DNA, the CDR3 is TGTGCCAGCGGAGGGACAGGGCGGTCGGGCTACACCTTC.

The rearrangement uses TRBV4-1 and TRBJ2-6; possibly TRBD1 for D (6 bases). There are 15 residues in the CDR3. In germline, CDR1 is MGHRA, CDR2 YSYEKL. CDR3 protein: CPNSQGTPGANVLTF. In DNA form, the CDR3 reads TGCCCCAACAGCCAGGGGACACCTGGGGCCAACGTCCTGACTTTC.

This clonotype occurred once. The V gene is TRBV6-6, the J gene TRBJ1-3, with D uncertain. Trimming left V 7 bases short and J 0 bases short, with 13 bases between. The CDR3 is 15 amino acids. From germline, CDR1 is MNHNY and CDR2 SVGAGI (reference sequence). The CDR3 coding sequence is TGTGCCAGCAACCAAAAGGCGTCCTCTGGAAACACCATATATTTT. This codes for CASNQKASSGNTIYF.

Points on this clonotype: A read error may account for a junction end that differs from germline. V gene TRBV5-4 combines with J gene TRBJ2-3; D is ambiguous. CDR1 SGHNT and CDR2 YYREEE come from the germline V gene (reference sequence). The CDR3 contains 13 residues. DNA of the CDR3: TGTGCCGGCAGCTTCAGGAGCACAGATACGCAGTATTTT. It translates to CAGSFRSTDTQYF.

This clonotype was seen many times. The chain couples TRBV10-3 to TRBJ2-7; 7 positions agree with TRBD2. V dropped 3 bases and J dropped 9; count of bases not matched to a gene: 14. This CDR3 spans 15 amino acids. Germline CDR1 and CDR2: ENHRY and SYGVKD. CDR3 residues: CAISDQTSGPGGQYF. The CDR3 DNA sequence: TGTGCCATCAGTGACCAGACCAGCGGGCCGGGGGGGCAGTACTTC.

A remark on this clonotype: This could be a read error, since a much larger clone is one nucleotide away. CDR3 sequence (DNA): TGCGCCAGCAGTGTCGTGCACGAGCAGTGCTTC. Its translation is CASSVVHEQCF. The chain links TRBV10-2 to TRBJ2-7; D gene unclear. There are 11 residues in the CDR3. CDR1 and CDR2 (germline): WSHSY, SAAADI.

This clonotype was counted once. Its ends do not fully match the called genes, so a read error is possible. The V call is TRBV11-1, the J call TRBJ2-2; 8 bases line up with TRBD2. This CDR3 has 15 amino acids. From germline, CDR1 is SGHAT and CDR2 FQDESV (reference sequence). For the CDR3, the DNA is TGTGACAGGAGCTTAAGCGGGAGTGGAACCGGGGAGTTGTTCTTT. Translating gives CDRSLSGSGTGELFF.

Details on this clonotype: Mismatch with germline at one junction end may stem from a read error. This rearrangement joins TRBV5-4 to TRBJ2-2; 9 bases match TRBD2. This CDR3 is 16 amino acids long. Looked up from germline, CDR1 is SGHNT and CDR2 is YYREEE (reference sequence). In nucleotides, the CDR3 is TGTGCCAGCAGCCCTGGTGCGGGAGGGCTTGCCGGGGAGCAGTTTTTT. Its translation: CASSPGAGGLAGEQFF.

A remark on this clonotype: This is likely a read error, given that the CDR3 carries no conserved phenylalanine or tryptophan at its end. V gene TRBV29-1 combines with J gene TRBJ2-7; 7 bases line up with TRBD1. The CDR3 has 13 amino acids. The V gene's germline CDR1 is SQVTM and CDR2 ANQGSEA. CDR3 nucleotide sequence: TGCGGCGTTGCCCCGACAGGGCTCCATGAGCAGTACTTA. Its translation: CGVAPTGLHEQYL.

The chain carries TRBV5-4 and TRBJ2-7, with no clear D. The CDR3 covers 15 residues. V lost 4 bases to trimming and J lost 8 bases, with 22 bases between them. CDR1 is SGHNT and CDR2 is YYREEE in the germline V gene (reference sequence). This chain's CDR3 is CASSTPSVGTHKQYF. In DNA, the CDR3 is TGTGCCAGCAGCACCCCGAGTGTCGGTACCCACAAGCAGTACTTC.

Details on this clonotype: The CDR3 does not end in the conserved phenylalanine or tryptophan, so this is likely a read error. CDR3 in amino acids: CASSLGAGELFL. CDR3 DNA sequence: TGTGCCAGCAGTTTAGGGGCCGGGGAGCTGTTTCTT. The rearrangement links TRBV6-2 or TRBV6-3 to TRBJ2-2, with a possible D match to TRBD1 (5 bases). Trimming removed 4 bases at V and 6 bases at J, with 6 bases between. Looked up from germline, CDR1 is MNHEY and CDR2 is SVGEGT. The CDR3 runs to 12 residues.

This chain joins TRBV11-1 and TRBJ2-3, with D perhaps matching TRBD2 (5 bases). The CDR3 runs 19 residues. V lost 10 bases, J lost 1 base, and 30 bases lay in between. The V gene's germline CDR1 is SGHAT and CDR2 FQDESV (reference sequence). DNA of the CDR3: TGTGCCATCAACTCTGGAGGAAGCTCTGTTGGAGCCCGCACAGATACGCAGTATTTT. Encoded protein: CAINSGGSSVGARTDTQYF.

Concerning this clonotype: A much larger clone lies one base from this, so it may be a read error. The V call is TRBV28, the J call TRBJ2-1, with no clear D. CDR1 is MDHEN, CDR2 SYDVKM, per germline. Trimming pared 6 bases from V and 9 bases from J, leaving 12 bases between. The CDR3 totals 12 residues. CDR3 amino acids: CASSLVLGEQFF. The CDR3 DNA is TGTGCCAGCAGCCTAGTCTTGGGTGAGCAGTTCTTC.

About this clonotype itself: A much larger clonotype is one base distant, so this may be a read error. The rearrangement links TRBV7-9 to TRBJ2-3; TRBD2 agrees at 10 bases. Germline V gene sequence: CDR1 SEHNR, CDR2 FQNEAQ (reference sequence). V lost 5 bases, J lost 2 bases, and 7 bases stayed unmatched. This CDR3 has 16 residues. CDR3 sequence: CASSLISGGSTDTQYF. For the CDR3, the DNA is TGTGCCAGCAGCCTGATTAGCGGGGGGTCCACAGATACGCAGTATTTT.

The chain is built from TRBV12-3 or TRBV12-4 and TRBJ2-1, with 10 positions matching TRBD2. V trimming: 11 bases; J trimming: 8 bases; junction bases outside the gene matches: 15. This CDR3 region has 15 residues. CDR3 bases: TGTGCCTACAGTTCACAAGCGGGAGGGCCCCATGAGCAGTTCTTC. Translation: CAYSSQAGGPHEQFF.

This clonotype was observed at least ten times. The V call is TRBV15, the J call TRBJ1-1; no reliable D call. CDR1 LNHNV and CDR2 YYDKDF come from the germline V gene (reference sequence). The CDR3 is 14 amino acids. Trimming removed 0 bases at V and 5 bases at J, with 10 bases between. CDR3 loop: CATSRDHAGTEAFF. The CDR3 DNA reads TGTGCCACCAGCAGAGATCATGCGGGGACTGAAGCTTTCTTT.

The chain carries TRBV30 and TRBJ2-5; maybe TRBD1 (6 bases). The CDR3 consists of 12 residues. CDR1 and CDR2 (germline): GTSNPN, SVGIG (reference sequence). The ends were cut back, 5 bases at V and 6 bases at J, with 13 bases in the middle. The CDR3 is CAWESGEQTQYF. CDR3 in DNA: TGTGCCTGGGAATCAGGGGAGCAGACCCAGTACTTC.